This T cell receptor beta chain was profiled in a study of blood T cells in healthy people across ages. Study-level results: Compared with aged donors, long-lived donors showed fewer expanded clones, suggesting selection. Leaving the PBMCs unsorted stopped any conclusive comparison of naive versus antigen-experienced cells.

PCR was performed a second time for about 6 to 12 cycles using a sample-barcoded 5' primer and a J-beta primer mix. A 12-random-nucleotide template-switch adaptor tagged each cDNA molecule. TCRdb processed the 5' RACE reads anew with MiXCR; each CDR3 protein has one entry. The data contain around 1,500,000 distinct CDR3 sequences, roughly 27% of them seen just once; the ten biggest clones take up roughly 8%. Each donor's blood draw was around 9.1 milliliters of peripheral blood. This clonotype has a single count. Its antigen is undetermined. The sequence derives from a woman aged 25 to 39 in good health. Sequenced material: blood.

DNA of the CDR3: TGTGCCAGCAGTTTTCGTCAGGGGGCTCTAACGCAGCCCCAGCATTTT. This sequence encodes CASSFRQGALTQPQHF. The J gene is TRBJ1-5, the V gene TRBV6-6; 8 nucleotides match TRBD1. V shed 4 bases and J 7 bases; nucleotides not matched to a gene: 12. Germline values: CDR1 MNHNY, CDR2 SVGAGI (reference sequence). The CDR3 extends over 16 amino acids.